This T cell receptor (beta chain) is from a study of T cell responses to AZD1222 COVID-19 vaccine. The study's findings and limits: Regions 160-218 and 743-854 held dominance among vaccine-associated CD4 TCRs, which spanned spike. Increases in Spike-specific TCR breadth and depth were seen after two AZD1222 doses.

On this clone: The antigen remains unidentified.

Germline V CDR1 and CDR2: PRHDT, FYEKMQ (reference sequence). The V gene end was trimmed by 0 bases and the J gene end by 0 bases; junction bases not matched to a gene: 15. This CDR3 spans 22 amino acids. This table comes from immunoSEQ multiplex PCR, and its TCRdb copy is limited to in-frame clones, with some not included. Among some 180,000 clones listed, 80% to 95% were seen once. Analysis merged second doses at about 4 or about 12 weeks. Sequencing used peripheral blood, obtained 28 days after the second AZD1222 dose. The clonotype comes from an adult who received the AZD1222 COVID-19 vaccine. The rearrangement links TRBV13 to TRBJ2-1; 12 bases map to TRBD2. CDR3 in DNA: TGTGCCAGCAGCTTAGGCCGTTGGTTCCGGACTAGCGGGGAAAGCTCCTACAATGAGCAGTTCTTC. It is translated as CASSLGRWFRTSGESSYNEQFF.